This paragraph covers one T cell receptor beta chain sequence. What it binds is unknown. The data are from a study of T cells in localized non-small cell lung cancer. With 3 bases removed from V and 0 bases from J, the gap between germline ends came to 15 bases. Per germline, CDR1 MDHEN and CDR2 SYDVKM. This CDR3 contains 16 residues. Study outcomes and limitations: The study sequenced only one region of the tumor. As a result, intratumor heterogeneity could not be excluded and remains possible. The study linked higher blood T cell density to longer overall survival.

Generated by immunoSEQ multiplex PCR, the TCRdb table keeps only in-frame clones and is missing some. The sample includes under 15,000 clones, 86% seen only once; the top ten take approximately 59%. This chain uses TRBV28 with TRBJ2-7; D is unresolved. This TCR derives from a male donor at least 60 years old with stage III lung adenocarcinoma. Sequenced material: peripheral blood, taken before any cancer treatment. This chain's CDR3 is CASSFPWQSSSYEQYF. DNA of the CDR3: TGTGCCAGCAGTTTCCCGTGGCAGTCAAGCTCCTACGAGCAGTACTTC.